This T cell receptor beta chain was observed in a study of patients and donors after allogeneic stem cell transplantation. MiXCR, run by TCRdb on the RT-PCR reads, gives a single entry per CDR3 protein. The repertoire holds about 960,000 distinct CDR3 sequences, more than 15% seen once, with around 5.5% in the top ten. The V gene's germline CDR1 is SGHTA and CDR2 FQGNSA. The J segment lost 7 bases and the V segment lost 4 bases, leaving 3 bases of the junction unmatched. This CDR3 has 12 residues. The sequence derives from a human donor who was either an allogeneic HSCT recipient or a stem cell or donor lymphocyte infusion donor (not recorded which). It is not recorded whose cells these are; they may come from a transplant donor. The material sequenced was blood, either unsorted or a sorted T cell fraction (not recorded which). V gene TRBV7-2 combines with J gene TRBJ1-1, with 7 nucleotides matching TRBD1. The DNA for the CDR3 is TGTGCCAGCAGCTCGCGGACAGGTGAAGCTTTCTTT. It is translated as CASSSRTGEAFF.